What follows are 4 T cell receptor beta chains derived from one specimen sequenced in a study of blood T cell repertoires in COVID-19. Libraries were prepared by immunoSEQ multiplex PCR; TCRdb keeps only in-frame clonotypes and omits some of them. The sample holds more than 250,000 clones, around 84% seen once. What was sequenced was PBMCs or T cells enriched from blood (not recorded which). These receptors all come from a man aged 35 to 55 who had been exposed to COVID-19.

This clone was detected once. V gene TRBV6-1 combines with J gene TRBJ2-2, with TRBD2 identical over 7 bases. The V gene end was trimmed by 2 bases and the J gene end by 6 bases; junction bases not matched to a gene: 3. CDR1 is MNHNS and CDR2 is SASEGT in the germline V gene. CDR3 length: 14 amino acids. CDR3: CASSELGLAGELFF. CDR3 bases: TGTGCCAGCAGTGAACTAGGACTAGCCGGGGAGCTGTTTTTT.

The V gene is TRBV24-1, the J gene TRBJ1-4; D is uncertain. Trimming removed 9 bases at V and 5 bases at J, with 12 bases between. The CDR3 has 13 residues. CDR1 is KGHDR, CDR2 SFDVKD, per germline. The CDR3 DNA sequence: TGTGCCACCCAGAGGGAACCAAATGAAAAACTGTTTTTT. Its protein is CATQREPNEKLFF.

The chain combines TRBV9 with TRBJ1-3; 7 bases match TRBD1. V lost 4 bases and J lost 4; bases outside the gene matches: 8. The CDR3 is 15 amino acids. The germline gives CDR1 SGDLS, CDR2 YYNGEE. CDR3 protein: CASSQRGGAGNTIYF. CDR3 in DNA: TGTGCCAGCAGCCAAAGAGGGGGCGCCGGAAACACCATATATTTT.

This clone was detected only a few times. This sequence joins TRBV19 and TRBJ2-1, with 8 bases aligning to TRBD1. The CDR3 is 16 residues long. The J segment lost 6 bases and the V segment lost 3 bases, leaving 10 bases of the junction unmatched. The germline CDR1 and CDR2 sequences are LNHDA and SQIVND (reference sequence). The CDR3 spells CASSIRTGTGLNEQFF. In DNA, the CDR3 is TGTGCCAGTAGTATCCGAACCGGGACAGGCCTCAATGAGCAGTTCTTC.